A selection of T cell receptor beta chains follows, all from one sample in a study of technical replicates of blood from a few donors. TCRdb's copy holds only in-frame clones and misses some; the assay was immunoSEQ multiplex PCR. The data contain under 100,000 clones, approximately 94% of them seen just once; the ten biggest clones take up 0.23%. The sample consisted of T cells isolated from PBMCs. These receptors originate from a human donor in good health. CDR3s include the opening cysteine and the closing phenylalanine or tryptophan. A D gene is named only where the DNA matches it firmly. The listing skips clone size in some rows; elsewhere it reads once, few, many or a size class.

clone size: .
J gene: TRBJ1-5
V gene: TRBV5-1
D gene: .
CDR3 DNA: TGCGCCAGCAGCTTGGGTAAGGGGGACAATCAGCCCCAGCATTTT
CDR3 protein: CASSLGKGDNQPQHF

clone size: once
J gene: TRBJ2-7
V gene: TRBV11-2
D gene: TRBD1
CDR3 DNA: TGTGCCAGCAGCGCGACTCCCGTAACAGGGGGCATCTACGAGCAGTACTTC
CDR3 protein: CASSATPVTGGIYEQYF

clone size: .
J gene: TRBJ2-1
V gene: TRBV20-1
D gene: .
CDR3 DNA: TGCAGTGCTAAGAACCAGGATGAGCAGTTCTTC
CDR3 protein: CSAKNQDEQFF

clone size: .
J gene: TRBJ2-2
V gene: TRBV4-2
D gene: .
CDR3 DNA: TGTGCCAGCAGCCAAGAAGAGGCGGCTAGTGTTATAGGGGAGCTGTTTTTT
CDR3 protein: CASSQEEAASVIGELFF

clone size: .
J gene: TRBJ2-1
V gene: TRBV6-5
D gene: TRBD2
CDR3 DNA: TGTGCCAGCAGTATAGGTAGCGGGAACAATGAGCAGTTCTTC
CDR3 protein: CASSIGSGNNEQFF

clone size: .
J gene: TRBJ2-7
V gene: TRBV19
D gene: .
CDR3 DNA: TGTGCCAGTAGTACGTCACTCTCCTACGAGCAGTACTTC
CDR3 protein: CASSTSLSYEQYF

clone size: .
J gene: TRBJ1-2
V gene: TRBV6-4
D gene: TRBD1
CDR3 DNA: TGTGCCAGTTCCCGAACCGGGACAGGGACCTATGGCTACACCTTC
CDR3 protein: CASSRTGTGTYGYTF

clone size: .
J gene: TRBJ2-7
V gene: TRBV5-1
D gene: TRBD1
CDR3 DNA: TGCGCCAGCAGCCCCCGACAGGGGTACGAGCAGTACTTC
CDR3 protein: CASSPRQGYEQYF

clone size: once
J gene: TRBJ2-5
V gene: TRBV2
D gene: TRBD1
CDR3 DNA: TGTGCCAGCACTGAGGACAGGATGAAGACCCAGTACTTC
CDR3 protein: CASTEDRMKTQYF

clone size: once
J gene: TRBJ1-3
V gene: TRBV9
D gene: .
CDR3 DNA: TGTGCCAGCAGCTTGCAGGGTACTGGAAACACCATATATTTT
CDR3 protein: CASSLQGTGNTIYF

clone size: .
J gene: TRBJ2-3
V gene: TRBV9
D gene: TRBD2
CDR3 DNA: TGTGCCAGCAGCGTGGTGGGCGGGGGGACTACACAAGATACGCAGTATTTT
CDR3 protein: CASSVVGGGTTQDTQYF

clone size: .
J gene: TRBJ2-7
V gene: TRBV6-1
D gene: .
CDR3 DNA: TGTGCCAGCAGTGAAATGGGAAGGGGAGAGCAGTACTTC
CDR3 protein: CASSEMGRGEQYF

clone size: once
J gene: TRBJ2-1
V gene: TRBV28
D gene: TRBD2
CDR3 DNA: TGTGCCAGCAGCTTCCCTAGCGTAGCGGGGGGTATCTCCTACAATGAGCAGTTCTTC
CDR3 protein: CASSFPSVAGGISYNEQFF

clone size: .
J gene: TRBJ2-1
V gene: TRBV25-1
D gene: .
CDR3 DNA: TGTGCCAGCAGTGAATTGGGGACAAATGAGCAGTTCTTC
CDR3 protein: CASSELGTNEQFF

clone size: .
J gene: TRBJ2-7
V gene: TRBV6-1
D gene: TRBD2
CDR3 DNA: TGTGCCAGCAGTGAGTTACCCGCTAGCGGAAGCTCCTACGAGCAGTACTTC
CDR3 protein: CASSELPASGSSYEQYF

clone size: .
J gene: TRBJ2-5
V gene: TRBV5-1
D gene: TRBD2
CDR3 DNA: TGCGCCAGCAGCTTGATTCTAGCGGGGGGCGGGGAGACCCAGTACTTC
CDR3 protein: CASSLILAGGGETQYF

clone size: .
J gene: TRBJ1-2
V gene: TRBV30
D gene: .
CDR3 DNA: TGTGCCTGGTCGCCTACGGGGGGCTACACCTTC
CDR3 protein: CAWSPTGGYTF

clone size: .
J gene: TRBJ1-1
V gene: TRBV11-3
D gene: TRBD1
CDR3 DNA: TGTGCCAGCAGTCCCAGGCCGGGACAGGGGGGAGATGGCACTGAAGCTTTCTTT
CDR3 protein: CASSPRPGQGGDGTEAFF

clone size: once
J gene: TRBJ2-5
V gene: TRBV10-3
D gene: TRBD1
CDR3 DNA: TGTGCCATTCAGCCCCATTTACAGGGGAGTAAGTACTTC
CDR3 protein: CAIQPHLQGSKYF

clone size: .
J gene: TRBJ2-5
V gene: TRBV6-6
D gene: .
CDR3 DNA: TGTGCCAGCAGTTACGTCCAGGGTGGGACCCAGTACTTC
CDR3 protein: CASSYVQGGTQYF

clone size: .
J gene: TRBJ2-7
V gene: TRBV18
D gene: .
CDR3 DNA: TGTGCCAGCTCACCCGAGAGGGAAAACTACGAGCAGTACTTC
CDR3 protein: CASSPERENYEQYF

clone size: .
J gene: TRBJ2-7
V gene: TRBV6-5
D gene: TRBD1
CDR3 DNA: TGTGCCAGCAGTTACTCAGGCAGGGGGCGCGGGGAGTACTTC
CDR3 protein: CASSYSGRGRGEYF

clone size: .
J gene: TRBJ1-1
V gene: TRBV7-6
D gene: .
CDR3 DNA: TGTGCCAGCAGCGCCACCGGGGGGAACACTGAAGCTTTCTTT
CDR3 protein: CASSATGGNTEAFF

clone size: .
J gene: TRBJ1-1
V gene: TRBV20-1
D gene: TRBD1
CDR3 DNA: TGCAGTGCTCAGGGGGACAGGGGAGCTTTCTTT
CDR3 protein: CSAQGDRGAFF

clone size: .
J gene: TRBJ2-2
V gene: TRBV9
D gene: TRBD1
CDR3 DNA: TGTGCCAGCAGCGTGACAGGGGGACCCGGGGAGCTGTTTTTT
CDR3 protein: CASSVTGGPGELFF

clone size: .
J gene: TRBJ1-5
V gene: TRBV6-1
D gene: .
CDR3 DNA: TGTGCCAGCAGGTCCTCCTATAGCAATCAGCCCCAGCATTTT
CDR3 protein: CASRSSYSNQPQHF

clone size: .
J gene: TRBJ2-7
V gene: TRBV5-1
D gene: TRBD1
CDR3 DNA: TGCGCCAGCAGCCCGACAGGGGATACCTATGAGCAGTACTTC
CDR3 protein: CASSPTGDTYEQYF